This is a list of T cell receptor beta chains from one sample in a study of cytomegalovirus exposure and HLA in healthy donors. Assay used: immunoSEQ multiplex PCR; TCRdb lists only in-frame clones, some missing. Here the sample spans about 130,000 clones, 74% being singletons. Sequences were obtained from PBMCs. All receptors derive from a woman between 50 and 59 years old in good health and CMV-seropositive. CDR3s leave out the opening cysteine and the closing phenylalanine or tryptophan.

v_gene	CDR3aa
TRBV19	ASGAGDGEQWNQPQH
TRBV2	ASSEQREKLF
TRBV15	ATSRDGTGGNEKLF
TRBV29-1	SVEVPGADTQY
TRBV6-1	ASSDRTTNTGELF
TRBV11-2	ASSPGTGGYEQY
TRBV19	ASGGQHYSNQPQH
TRBV6-1	ASSVRLTNEQF
TRBV6-1	ASRPRGVLNEKLF
TRBV9	ASSAEGSGSWETQY
TRBV21-1	ASGVFRVAGYT
TRBV5-1	ASSSTSAGDTQY
TRBV4-2	ASSQRQGGDQPQH
TRBV29-1	SGAGAGNTIY
TRBV7-2	ASQTGMGVETQY
TRBV29-1	SVRPRATNEKLF
TRBV7-2	ASRRGGDGANVLT
TRBV5-1	ASSPAPGQGSNEQF
TRBV7-8	ASSYQGTSTDTQY
TRBV5-4	ASSLAYRNTEAF
TRBV5-4	ASSSPGANYGYT
TRBV6-1	ASGYRGLYGYT
TRBV27	ASTFTF
TRBV2	ASRVGFSYEQY
TRBV7-2	ASSPERAIGYT
TRBV6-6	ASSSRGTPQH
TRBV19	ASRSGRPGEAF
TRBV11-2	ASSLRTLSYEQY
TRBV5-1	ASSLTLLGSSYNEQF
TRBV10-3	ASNLPGTGYSNQPQH
TRBV4-2	ASSQVSGQAYEQY
TRBV5-6	ASSWNRSEQF
TRBV6-6	ASSRENEQF
TRBV6-6	ASIDRVTEAF
TRBV6-1	ASGGGPSQPQH
TRBV18	ASLTGYSTDTQY
TRBV10-3	AISEGTSASYEQY
TRBV10-3	ATQQGYEQY
TRBV7-2	ASSFPTTGGTDTQY
TRBV2	ASSVWRNTDTQY
TRBV5-1	ASSLQGRDGDTQY
TRBV5-6	ASSLGGRGELYGYT
TRBV4-2	ASSQEGSGGAWNEQF
TRBV19	ASIRGTAGSGNTIY
TRBV11-3	ASSLEMTGYNSPLH
TRBV19	ASRPQGGEQY
TRBV29-1	SVGGRGAAF
TRBV6-5	ASSRRGGDYTEAF
TRBV6-4	ASSEASGGDTQY